This is a list of T cell receptor beta chains from one sample in a study of blood T cell repertoires in COVID-19. Assay used: immunoSEQ multiplex PCR; TCRdb lists only in-frame clones, some missing. The sample consists of about 190,000 clones, around 84% of them appearing once. The sample was peripheral blood. The receptors here all came from a man in his forties with active or convalescent COVID-19. The CDR3 runs from the conserved cysteine through the conserved F or W. D genes are given only for firm matches. Rows may omit the clone size; those that give it use once, few, many or a size class.

14,TRBV19,TRBJ2-3,-,-,CASKEQDSTDTQYF,TGTGCCAGTAAAGAACAGGATAGCACAGATACGCAGTATTTT
15,TRBV28,TRBJ2-7,once,TRBD1,CASSPGQESSYEQYF,TGTGCCAGCAGTCCCGGACAGGAGAGCTCCTACGAGCAGTACTTC
17,TRBV19,TRBJ2-3,-,TRBD2,CASSIFSGGQITDTQYF,TGTGCCAGTAGTATCTTTAGCGGGGGCCAAATCACAGATACGCAGTATTTT
17,TRBV15,TRBJ1-5,-,TRBD1,CATSRDEGAGAYQPQHF,TGTGCCACCAGTCGAGACGAGGGGGCGGGCGCCTATCAGCCCCAGCATTTT
14,TRBV6-5,TRBJ2-1,-,-,CASSYSVGGNEQFF,TGTGCCAGCAGTTACTCGGTAGGGGGCAATGAGCAGTTCTTC
15,TRBV3-1/TRBV3-2,TRBJ1-5,-,TRBD1,CASSQGTGWIQPQHF,TGTGCCAGCAGCCAGGGGACAGGGTGGATACAGCCCCAGCATTTT
14,TRBV5-1,TRBJ1-1,-,TRBD1,CASSQGAGDTEAFF,TGCGCCAGCAGCCAGGGGGCGGGTGACACTGAAGCTTTCTTT
13,TRBV12-3/TRBV12-4,TRBJ1-5,once,-,CASRATGGQPQHF,TGTGCCAGCAGGGCAACGGGGGGACAGCCCCAGCATTTT
12,TRBV20-1,TRBJ2-5,-,-,CSASLQQETQYF,TGCAGTGCTAGTTTACAGCAAGAGACCCAGTACTTC
15,TRBV21-1,TRBJ1-3,-,-,CASIREAGSGNTIYF,TGTGCCAGCATTCGAGAGGCTGGCTCTGGAAACACCATATATTTT
14,TRBV18,TRBJ2-5,-,-,CASSQNRVQETQYF,TGTGCCAGCTCCCAAAACAGGGTCCAAGAGACCCAGTACTTC
13,TRBV12-3/TRBV12-4,TRBJ1-5,-,-,CASRLTGNQPQHF,TGTGCCAGCAGGCTGACAGGAAATCAGCCCCAGCATTTT
15,TRBV2,TRBJ2-3,-,TRBD2,CASRGGLADTDTQYF,TGTGCCAGCAGGGGGGGACTAGCGGACACAGATACGCAGTATTTT
17,TRBV16,TRBJ1-6,few,-,CASSQSAGFSYNSPLHF,TGTGCCAGCAGCCAATCGGCGGGCTTCTCCTATAATTCACCCCTCCACTTT
18,TRBV5-1,TRBJ1-5,once,-,CASSWGPDPVISNQPQHF,TGCGCCAGCAGCTGGGGGCCCGACCCCGTCATTAGCAATCAGCCCCAGCATTTT
15,TRBV7-3,TRBJ2-3,once,TRBD1,CATSPTGDGADTQYF,TGTGCCACCTCACCCACAGGGGACGGGGCAGATACGCAGTATTTT
15,TRBV5-4,TRBJ2-7,-,-,CASSLQGSLFYEQYF,TGTGCCAGCAGCTTGCAGGGCAGCCTTTTCTACGAGCAGTACTTC
16,TRBV11-2,TRBJ2-3,-,TRBD1,CASSLQGTGSTDTQYF,TGTGCCAGCAGCTTACAGGGGACAGGTAGCACAGATACGCAGTATTTT
16,TRBV18,TRBJ1-1,-,TRBD1,CASSPQDRGLGTEAFF,TGTGCCAGCTCACCACAGGACAGGGGGCTAGGGACTGAAGCTTTCTTT
16,TRBV19,TRBJ1-5,-,-,CASSYSRVGSNQPQHF,TGTGCCAGTAGTTATTCCCGGGTTGGGAGCAATCAGCCCCAGCATTTT
13,TRBV30,TRBJ2-1,-,-,CAWSAGASREPFF,TGTGCCTGGAGCGCGGGGGCGAGTCGAGAACCGTTCTTC
15,TRBV28,TRBJ1-5,-,TRBD1,CASSLNRGLGQPQHF,TGTGCCAGCAGTTTAAACAGGGGTTTGGGTCAGCCCCAGCATTTT
13,TRBV28,TRBJ1-1,-,-,CASSRGGDTEAFF,TGTGCCAGCAGTCGCGGGGGGGACACTGAAGCTTTCTTT
15,TRBV4-1,TRBJ1-2,-,-,CASSQVGETNYGYTF,TGCGCCAGCAGCCAAGTTGGAGAGACCAACTATGGCTACACCTTC
14,TRBV3-1/TRBV3-2,TRBJ2-5,-,-,CASSRSLEVETQYF,TGTGCCAGCAGCCGCAGTCTAGAAGTAGAGACCCAGTACTTC
13,TRBV7-9,TRBJ2-5,-,-,CASSTNQGETQYF,TGTGCCAGCAGCACCAACCAGGGAGAGACCCAGTACTTC
13,TRBV6-2/TRBV6-3,TRBJ1-2,few,TRBD1,CASSGQGNYGYTF,TGTGCCAGCAGCGGACAGGGAAACTATGGCTACACCTTC
13,TRBV28,TRBJ2-3,once,TRBD1,CASGGQSTDTQYF,TGTGCCAGCGGGGGACAGTCAACAGATACGCAGTATTTT
15,TRBV18,TRBJ1-5,-,TRBD1,CASSQTGGVGQPQHF,TGTGCCAGCTCACAAACAGGGGGCGTTGGTCAGCCCCAGCATTTT
16,TRBV12-5,TRBJ2-3,-,TRBD2,CASGFPKRGFTDTQYF,TGTGCTAGTGGTTTCCCTAAGCGGGGATTCACAGATACGCAGTATTTT
16,TRBV7-3,TRBJ2-7,-,TRBD1,CASSLTSGGPDYEQYF,TGTGCCAGCAGCTTAACGTCAGGGGGCCCGGACTACGAGCAGTACTTC
14,TRBV9,TRBJ1-5,-,-,CASSVAGGNQPQHF,TGTGCCAGCAGCGTAGCCGGGGGCAATCAGCCCCAGCATTTT